This TCR beta chain comes out of a study of human T cells and chemical hapten exposure. TCRdb re-derived calls from the RACE reads in MiXCR, one entry per CDR3 protein. The sample has roughly 39,000 distinct CDR3 sequences; about 13% are singletons. Stated time point: patch test 3, about 24 weeks after DPC sensitization. Regarding treatment: therapeutic diphenylcyclopropenone sensitization with weekly scalp DPC. Unfractionated whole blood yielded total RNA. Germline values: CDR1 MDHEN, CDR2 SYDVKM. The CDR3 has 13 residues. Between the trimmed V and J ends, which lost 5 bases and 7 bases, there was a span of 12 bases.

Sequenced here: whole blood, sampled in connection with sensitization to the hapten diphenylcyclopropenone (DPC). The clonotype was recovered from a woman aged 40 to 55 with alopecia areata. Some clones in this sample may be carry-over from other donors' samples. The chain recombines TRBV28 with TRBJ2-4, with D tentatively TRBD1 (6 bases). CDR3 in DNA: TGTGCCAGCAGTGTAGCCCAGGGGAACATTCAGTACTTC. This sequence encodes CASSVAQGNIQYF.